The 10 T cell receptor beta chains in this list originate from one sample, sequenced in a study of cytomegalovirus exposure and HLA in healthy donors (TCRdb year 2017). Libraries were built with the immunoSEQ multiplex PCR assay. For the multiplex PCR, a mixture combining 60 forward primers for TCR Vbeta segments and 13 reverse primers for TCR Jbeta segments was used. Sourced from immuneACCESS, this table was stored by TCRdb with only in-frame sequences that have V and J called. A share of the clones is absent; for the studies checked, an unresolved V gene accounts for under half, and the remainder has no known explanation. The sample table contains approximately 160,000 clones; only one count was recorded for about four fifths of them. Of the sample, more than 1.3% is held by the ten largest clones. Sequencing used PBMCs. The origin of the receptors is a girl between 5 and 17 years old in good health and CMV-seropositive.

The J gene is TRBJ1-1, the V gene TRBV4-1; D possibly corresponds to TRBD1 (5 bases). The ends were cut back, 0 bases at V and 8 bases at J, with 13 bases in the middle. Germline V gene sequence: CDR1 MGHRA, CDR2 YSYEKL. The CDR3 runs 14 residues. CDR3 nucleotide sequence: TGCGCCAGCAGCCAAGAGGGCACAGCAGGGGAAGCTTTCTTT. Translating gives CASSQEGTAGEAFF.

This rearrangement joins TRBV4-1 to TRBJ1-5; possibly TRBD1 for D (5 bases). Germline CDR1 and CDR2: MGHRA and YSYEKL. V gave up 3 bases and J gave up 0 bases, with 12 bases separating them. This CDR3 is built from 16 residues. The CDR3 spells CASSHPGGTSNQPQHF. CDR3 DNA sequence: TGCGCCAGCAGCCACCCCGGAGGGACTAGCAATCAGCCCCAGCATTTT.

The chain couples TRBV6-6 to TRBJ2-7; TRBD2 agrees at 12 bases. This CDR3 region has 14 residues. After removal of 5 bases from V and 7 bases from J, the junction contained 6 bases not matched to a gene. From germline, CDR1 is MNHNY and CDR2 SVGAGI (reference sequence). DNA of the CDR3: TGTGCCAGCAGTAGGACTAGCGGGACGCAAGAGCAGTACTTC. Its translation: CASSRTSGTQEQYF.

This clone has just one count. Distinct nucleotide sequences in the sample also encode this CDR3. V and J are TRBV5-1 and TRBJ2-3; D is unclear. V was cut by 0 bases and J by 5 bases, with 10 bases left in between. The germline V gene encodes CDR1 SGHRS and CDR2 YFSETQ. The CDR3 consists of 14 residues. The CDR3 here is CASSLDRSRDTQYF. Written as DNA, the CDR3 is TGCGCCAGCAGCTTGGATCGGTCGAGAGATACGCAGTATTTT.

The rearrangement links TRBV4-1 to TRBJ2-1; 8 bases fit TRBD2. This CDR3 comprises 15 residues. Germline V CDR1 and CDR2: MGHRA, YSYEKL. Unmatched junction bases numbered 10, after V lost 4 bases and J lost 8 bases. The CDR3 DNA reads TGCGCCAGCAGCCCCGTGCCGGGGGGGCTCCATGAGCAGTTCTTC. Protein product: CASSPVPGGLHEQFF.

V is TRBV5-4 and J is TRBJ2-3; D possibly corresponds to TRBD2 (5 bases). V was trimmed by 2 bases and J by 3 bases, leaving 13 bases between them. Germline V CDR1 and CDR2: SGHNT, YYREEE (reference sequence). The CDR3 extends over 15 amino acids. The CDR3 nucleotides are TGTGCCAGCAGCTTACCGGACGGGGAGACAGATACGCAGTATTTT. Protein product: CASSLPDGETDTQYF. Combining the CDR3 with reference TRBV5-4 and TRBJ2-3 gives the whole variable domain ETGVTQSPTHLIKTRGQQVTLRCSSQSGHNTVSWYQQALGQGPQFIFQYYREEENGRGNFPPRFSGLQFPNYSSELNVNALELDDSALYLCASSLPDGETDTQYFGPGTRLTVL.

The gene calls are TRBV29-1 and TRBJ1-2, with a tentative D call TRBD1 (5 bases). Germline V lookup: CDR1 SQVTM, CDR2 ANQGSEA. The CDR3 totals 13 residues. V dropped 2 bases and J dropped 3 bases, with 10 bases sitting between them. DNA of the CDR3: TGCAGCGTTGAATCCCAGGGCTACTATGGCTACACCTTC. It codes for CSVESQGYYGYTF.

The chain couples TRBV5-1 to TRBJ2-7; TRBD1 might be the D (6 bases). V was cut by 5 bases and J by 1 base, with 13 bases left in between. The CDR3 loop spans 14 amino acids. Germline V gives CDR1 SGHRS, CDR2 YFSETQ. CDR3: CASSWTEGSYEQYF. The CDR3 DNA reads as TGCGCCAGCAGTTGGACAGAAGGGTCCTACGAGCAGTACTTC.

The rearrangement uses TRBV4-2 and TRBJ2-3; TRBD2 might be the D (6 bases). CDR3 length: 18 residues. CDR1 is LGHNA, CDR2 YNFKEQ, per germline. Trimming took 0 bases from V and 2 from J, leaving 18 bases between them. CDR3 DNA: TGTGCCAGCAGCCAAGATTACAGGAGGGGACTTCCCACAGATACGCAGTATTTT. Translation: CASSQDYRRGLPTDTQYF.

The V and J genes are TRBV5-1 and TRBJ1-1, with TRBD1 as a possible D gene (5 bases). This CDR3 contains 15 residues. Trimming cost V 2 bases and J 5 bases, with 16 bases left between them. CDR1 and CDR2 (germline): SGHRS, YFSETQ. CDR3 residues: CASSFSGLIGTEAFF. CDR3 DNA: TGCGCCAGCAGCTTTTCAGGGCTGATTGGAACTGAAGCTTTCTTT.